This TCR beta chain was captured in a study of type 1 regulatory T cells. Each CDR3 protein gets one entry after TCRdb re-called the reads with MiXCR. The table lists some 22,000 distinct CDR3 sequences, around 70% of them singletons. A remark on this clonotype: Its antigen is unknown.

The sequencing input was cultured T cells, either the whole culture or a sorted T cell fraction (not recorded which). Subset defined: Tr1-enriched cell product generated in vitro against host alloantigens. This sequence originates from a human donor in good health.

The chain's CDR3 is CASSLGGRAEETQYF. The DNA of the CDR3 is TGTGCCAGCAGCTTAGGGGGGCGGGCCGAAGAGACCCAGTACTTC. The J gene is TRBJ2-5, the V gene TRBV7-2, with D tentatively TRBD1 (6 bases). The CDR3 runs to 15 residues. Deletions cut 1 base from V and 3 bases from J, with 12 bases between. CDR1 SGHTA and CDR2 FQGNSA come from the germline V gene.